One and the same sample provided the 17 T cell receptor beta chains below, sequenced in a study of CD8+ T cells in alopecia areata. Sequencing used cDNA as its template, made by extracting RNA and reverse transcribing it. Clones were sequenced by immunoSEQ multiplex PCR, and TCRdb holds only the in-frame ones, with some missing. The table lists around 270,000 clones, about 62% of them singletons. Stated treatment: oral pan-JAK inhibitor, 5-10 mg twice daily. The sequenced sample was CD4+ T cells sorted from blood, obtained at week 24, from a patient treated with tofacitinib. These receptor sequences come from a human donor with alopecia areata.

The V call is TRBV4-1, the J call TRBJ2-2; D is uncertain. The CDR3 is 16 amino acids. Germline CDR1 and CDR2: MGHRA and YSYEKL. The V end lost 1 base, the J end lost 0 bases, and 9 bases lay between the germline ends. The CDR3 sequence is CASSQAPGANTGELFF. DNA for the CDR3: TGCGCCAGCAGCCAAGCCCCTGGAGCGAACACCGGGGAGCTGTTTTTT.

V and J are TRBV25-1 and TRBJ1-1; D is unresolved. The V end was cut by 2 bases, the J end by 6 bases, with 13 bases between. The CDR3 has 14 amino acids. Germline loops: CDR1 MGHDK, CDR2 SYGVNS. The CDR3: CASSEVGNLPEAFF. Here the CDR3 DNA reads TGTGCCAGCAGTGAAGTAGGGAACTTACCTGAAGCTTTCTTT.

The chain carries TRBV25-1 and TRBJ2-4, with no clear D. The CDR3 extends over 17 amino acids. The germline V gene encodes CDR1 MGHDK and CDR2 SYGVNS. V was clipped by 3 bases and J by 1 base, with 16 bases between them. CDR3 nucleotide sequence: TGTGCCAGCAGTGAGGCCGGTAGACTGACGGCCAAAAACATTCAGTACTTC. Its translation is CASSEAGRLTAKNIQYF.

This chain links TRBV14 with TRBJ2-7, with 7 bases matching TRBD1. Germline V gene sequence: CDR1 SGHDN, CDR2 FVKESK. V was pared by 0 bases and J by 3 bases, with 17 bases of the junction left unmatched. The CDR3 spans 19 residues. The CDR3 loop reads CASSQDYWTGLGPHYEQYF. The CDR3 nucleotides are TGTGCCAGCAGCCAAGATTACTGGACAGGTCTGGGCCCTCACTACGAGCAGTACTTC.

The CDR3 DNA reads as TGTGCCAGCAGCCCCAGACAGGGCTACGAGCAGTACTTC. Protein sequence: CASSPRQGYEQYF. The V and J genes are TRBV9 and TRBJ2-7; 7 nucleotides agree with TRBD1. This CDR3 is built from 13 residues. After removal of 4 bases from V and 3 bases from J, the junction contained 4 bases not matched to a gene. Germline-derived CDR1 and CDR2 are SGDLS and YYNGEE.

The chain is built from TRBV5-1 and TRBJ2-5; 8 bases fit TRBD1. CDR3 length equals 14 residues. V dropped 5 bases and J dropped 2; count of bases not matched to a gene: 5. The germline CDR1 and CDR2 sequences are SGHRS and YFSETQ. CDR3 sequence (DNA): TGCGCCAGCAGTTCGGGACAGGTGCAAGAGACCCAGTACTTC. It yields the protein CASSSGQVQETQYF.

This chain uses TRBV30 with TRBJ2-3; no definite D call. With 0 bases removed from V and 6 bases from J, the gap between germline ends came to 10 bases. The CDR3 runs 13 residues. Looked up from germline, CDR1 is GTSNPN and CDR2 is SVGIG (reference sequence). CDR3 amino acids: CAWSVLGWDTQYF. CDR3 sequence (DNA): TGTGCCTGGAGTGTTCTCGGCTGGGATACGCAGTATTTT.

V gene TRBV25-1 combines with J gene TRBJ1-5, with D hard to call. Germline assignment: CDR1 MGHDK and CDR2 SYGVNS. The CDR3 runs to 15 residues. Between the trimmed V and J ends, which lost 4 bases and 4 bases, there was a span of 14 bases. The DNA for the CDR3 is TGTGCCAGCAGTGGCCTGGGCAACATTAATCAGCCCCAGCATTTT. As protein: CASSGLGNINQPQHF. Full variable domain (rest looked up from reference TRBV25-1 and TRBJ1-5): EADIYQTPRYLVIGTGKKITLECSQTMGHDKMYWYQQDPGMELHLIHYSYGVNSTEKGDLSSESTVSRIRTEHFPLTLESARPSHTSQYLCASSGLGNINQPQHFGDGTRLSIL.

With respect to this clone: A read error may account for a junction end that differs from germline. The chain recombines TRBV6-5 with TRBJ1-1; no definite D call. CDR1 and CDR2 from the germline V gene are MNHEY and SVGAGI. The CDR3 consists of 10 residues. The CDR3 spells CASSEENGIF. CDR3 DNA sequence: TGTGCCAGCAGTGAAGAAAACGGGATTTTT.

V is TRBV18 and J is TRBJ2-1; 9 bases fit TRBD2. The trim removed 0 bases at V and 7 bases at J, leaving 7 bases unmatched. This CDR3 contains 16 residues. CDR1 is KGHSH, CDR2 LQKENI, per germline. The DNA for the CDR3 is TGTGCCAGCTCACCACCCGGAGCGGGGGGACTTAATGAGCAGTTCTTC. This sequence encodes CASSPPGAGGLNEQFF.

The chain uses TRBV7-2 and TRBJ1-4; a possible D gene is TRBD1 (5 bases). The V and J ends lost 2 bases and 5 bases respectively, with 6 bases between them. In germline, CDR1 is SGHTA, CDR2 FQGNSA. CDR3 length equals 13 residues. The CDR3 nucleotides are TGTGCCAGCAGCTTAAGACAGAATGAAAAACTGTTTTTT. Translated, it gives CASSLRQNEKLFF.

This sequence joins TRBV25-1 and TRBJ2-1; TRBD2 matches 10 bases. Germline CDR1 reads MGHDK; CDR2 reads SYGVNS. The CDR3 loop spans 14 amino acids. V dropped 4 bases and J dropped 9; count of bases not matched to a gene: 6. CDR3: CASSGSGGAGEQFF. The CDR3 region has the DNA TGTGCCAGCAGTGGGAGCGGGGGGGCCGGTGAGCAGTTCTTC.

In regard to this clone: The sample contains more than one DNA sequence encoding this CDR3. This chain uses TRBV30 with TRBJ2-2; no definite D call. This CDR3 has 12 residues. Looked up from germline, CDR1 is GTSNPN and CDR2 is SVGIG (reference sequence). Trimming stripped 1 base from V and 6 bases from J, with 6 bases between. The CDR3 here is CAWSGRPGELFF. The CDR3 DNA reads TGTGCCTGGAGTGGGCGTCCCGGGGAGCTGTTTTTT.

This clone was observed a few times. This sequence joins TRBV4-2 and TRBJ2-1; 8 nucleotides align to TRBD2. Germline V gene lookup returns CDR1 LGHNA and CDR2 YNFKEQ. There are 16 residues in the CDR3. The V gene end was trimmed by 2 bases and the J gene end by 0 bases; junction bases not matched to a gene: 3. CDR3 amino acids: CASSQSRGGSYNEQFF. CDR3 nucleotides: TGTGCCAGCAGCCAATCTCGGGGGGGCTCCTACAATGAGCAGTTCTTC.

There are a few counts of this clone. The chain joins TRBV29-1 to TRBJ2-7, with D possibly being TRBD1 (5 bases). The CDR3 covers 11 residues. The germline V and J ends were trimmed by 4 bases and 6 bases, with 10 bases remaining between them. Germline V gives CDR1 SQVTM, CDR2 ANQGSEA. CDR3 bases: TGCAGCGTTGCCCAGGGTACCGAGCAGTACTTC. This sequence encodes CSVAQGTEQYF.

V gene TRBV2 combines with J gene TRBJ2-5; D might be TRBD1 (5 bases). Germline V gene data show CDR1 as SNHLY and CDR2 as FYNNEI. V shed 8 bases and J shed 1 base, with 11 bases lying between them. The CDR3 runs to 13 residues. CDR3 DNA: TGTGCCAGCTTAAGGGGTCCCCAAGAGACCCAGTACTTC. It translates to CASLRGPQETQYF.

This clone has only a few counts. The chain has TRBV28 and TRBJ1-5; D possibly corresponds to TRBD1 (5 bases). The CDR3 contains 15 residues. Between the trimmed V and J ends, which lost 4 bases and 2 bases, there was a span of 12 bases. Germline V CDR1 and CDR2: MDHEN, SYDVKM. The CDR3 DNA sequence: TGTGCCAGCAGTTCCCCAGGGCTCGGCAATCAGCCCCAGCATTTT. Translation gives CASSSPGLGNQPQHF.